The T cell receptor beta chain described here comes from a study of blood T cell repertoires in COVID-19. This clone was observed a single time. Germline V gene sequence: CDR1 SGHNT, CDR2 YYREEE (reference sequence). The CDR3 extends over 14 amino acids. Trimming cost V 4 bases and J 11 bases; bases outside gene matches: 12. Repertoires were generated with immunoSEQ multiplex PCR, while TCRdb's copy carries only in-frame clones and drops some. This table has about 210,000 clones, approximately 85% appearing once. The V and J genes are TRBV5-4 and TRBJ1-2; 9 bases align to TRBD1. The material sequenced was peripheral blood. The clonotype was recovered from a woman in her 70s with COVID-19, enrolled during active disease. In DNA form, the CDR3 reads TGTGCCAGCAGCCCATTTCTCCGGGACAGGGTGTACACCTTC. Its protein is CASSPFLRDRVYTF. Full variable domain (missing parts from reference TRBV5-4 and TRBJ1-2): ETGVTQSPTHLIKTRGQQVTLRCSSQSGHNTVSWYQQALGQGPQFIFQYYREEENGRGNFPPRFSGLQFPNYSSELNVNALELDDSALYLCASSPFLRDRVYTFGSGTRLTVV.